A single sample gave rise to the 25 T cell receptor beta chains below, sequenced in a study of blood T cell repertoires in COVID-19. This table comes from immunoSEQ multiplex PCR, and its TCRdb copy is limited to in-frame clones, with some not included. This sample has about 130,000 clones, with roughly 81% found just once. Sequences were obtained from peripheral blood. All receptors come from a human donor in a cohort sampled during active COVID-19.

This chain connects TRBV9 to TRBJ2-1; 14 bases match TRBD2. This CDR3 has 16 residues. Trimming took 3 bases from V and 4 from J; bases not matched to a gene: 3. CDR1 is SGDLS and CDR2 is YYNGEE in the germline V gene. CDR3 loop: CASSDRLAGGYNEQFF. CDR3 sequence (DNA): TGTGCCAGCAGCGATCGACTAGCGGGGGGGTACAATGAGCAGTTCTTC.

The chain combines TRBV7-8 with TRBJ1-4; 9 positions agree with TRBD1. CDR1 and CDR2 from the germline V gene are SGHVS and FQNEAQ. Germline trimming cut 6 bases from V and 8 bases from J; bases unmatched to any gene: 7. There are 14 residues in the CDR3. In nucleotides, the CDR3 is TGTGCCAGCAGTTCGGACAGGGGCGAGGAAAAACTGTTTTTT. It codes for CASSSDRGEEKLFF. Complete variable domain (other parts from reference TRBV7-8 and TRBJ1-4): GAGVSQSPRYKVAKRGQDVALRCDPISGHVSLFWYQQALGQGPEFLTYFQNEAQLDKSGLPSDRFFAERPEGSVSTLKIQRTQQEDSAVYLCASSSDRGEEKLFFGSGTQLSVL.

The V and J genes are TRBV10-2 and TRBJ1-1; 9 nucleotides match TRBD1. V was pared by 6 bases and J by 1 base, with 9 bases of the junction left unmatched. Germline loops: CDR1 WSHSY, CDR2 SAAADI. The CDR3 is made up of 16 amino acids. The chain's CDR3 is CASRPDRGVQNTEAFF. In DNA form, the CDR3 reads TGCGCCAGCAGGCCCGACAGGGGGGTTCAGAACACTGAAGCTTTCTTT.

The chain uses TRBV21-1 and TRBJ2-1; the D call of TRBD1 is as the table states it, not checked on the DNA. TRBV21-1 is a pseudogene locus. This CDR3 contains 15 residues. Here the CDR3 reads CASHRRQGPIGEQFF. The CDR3 coding sequence is TGTGCCAGTCATCGGCGACAGGGCCCTATCGGGGAGCAGTTCTTC.

In this sample, this clone turned up a few times. This sample includes further DNA sequences coding for the same CDR3. The chain couples TRBV4-1 to TRBJ2-7; the D is unclear. CDR1 and CDR2 (germline): MGHRA, YSYEKL. The CDR3 length is 13 residues. With 1 base removed from V and 4 bases from J, the gap between germline ends came to 8 bases. The CDR3 nucleotides are TGCGCCAGCAGCCAAGCGGCGGATTACGAGCAGTACTTC. Translating gives CASSQAADYEQYF.

This clone has just one count. V and J are TRBV7-9 and TRBJ2-5; TRBD2 is a possible D gene (6 bases). The germline gives CDR1 SEHNR, CDR2 FQNEAQ (reference sequence). The germline V and J ends were trimmed by 6 bases and 4 bases, with 24 bases remaining between them. The CDR3 sequence is 17 residues long. The DNA for the CDR3 is TGTGCCAGCAGATCGAGGACACGGGGCCCGGAGGGAGAGACCCAGTACTTC. Encoded protein: CASRSRTRGPEGETQYF.

This sequence joins TRBV2 and TRBJ2-7; 9 bases are shared with TRBD1. This CDR3 has 15 amino acids. The germline CDR1 and CDR2 sequences are SNHLY and FYNNEI. With 3 bases clipped from V and 7 bases from J, the junction kept 10 bases outside the gene matches. The CDR3 loop is CASSDPGQGSGEQYF. In DNA form, the CDR3 reads TGTGCCAGCAGTGATCCCGGACAGGGGTCGGGGGAGCAGTACTTC. The full variable domain, its missing parts supplied by reference TRBV2 and TRBJ2-7, is EPEVTQTPSHQVTQMGQEVILRCVPISNHLYFYWYRQILGQKVEFLVSFYNNEISEKSEIFDDQFSVERPDGSNFTLKIRSTKLEDSAMYFCASSDPGQGSGEQYFGPGTRLTVT.

Only a few counts were recorded for this clone. This chain joins TRBV11-2 and TRBJ2-3; the D gene is possibly TRBD2 (7 bases). The CDR3 sequence is 16 residues long. Germline-derived CDR1 and CDR2 are SGHAT and FQNNGV. The ends were cut back, 6 bases at V and 7 bases at J, with 23 bases in the middle. The CDR3 coding sequence is TGTGCCAGCAGATCCCTCGGGGGGCGCATGGTCCATACGCAGTATTTT. It is translated as CASRSLGGRMVHTQYF.

This clone was recorded once. V gene TRBV3-1 (or the pseudogene TRBV3-2) combines with J gene TRBJ2-7; TRBD2 agrees at 9 bases. V shed 4 bases and J 7 bases; nucleotides not matched to a gene: 14. Germline lookup yields CDR1 LGHDT and CDR2 YNNKEL (reference sequence). CDR3 size: 16 residues. The CDR3 protein is CASSRPRAGGAWEQYF. The CDR3, as DNA: TGTGCCAGCAGCCGGCCGAGGGCGGGGGGGGCGTGGGAGCAGTACTTC.

CDR3 in amino acids: CASAGGITDTQYF. The DNA for the CDR3 is TGTGCCAGCGCGGGGGGGATCACAGATACGCAGTATTTT. V is TRBV6-5 and J is TRBJ2-3; 9 bases fit TRBD2. The V segment lost 8 bases and the J segment 2 bases; nucleotides outside the gene matches: 2. The CDR3 totals 13 residues. Germline CDR1 and CDR2: MNHEY and SVGAGI.

The chain links TRBV7-8 to TRBJ1-5; possible D gene TRBD1, 5 bases. V lost 5 bases and J lost 6, with 14 bases in between. The CDR3 length is 14 residues. Germline V gene sequence: CDR1 SGHVS, CDR2 FQNEAQ. CDR3 region: CASSPDSNSQPQHF. CDR3 coding DNA: TGTGCCAGCAGCCCCGACAGTAACAGTCAGCCCCAGCATTTT.

The chain has TRBV19 and TRBJ2-7; a weak D match, TRBD2 (5 bases). CDR1 is LNHDA, CDR2 SQIVND, per germline (reference sequence). The CDR3 is made up of 13 amino acids. Trimming removed 3 bases from V and 5 bases from J, with 11 bases in between. CDR3 in DNA: TGTGCCAGTAGTATTGTCGGGGAACACGAGCAGTACTTC. It yields the protein CASSIVGEHEQYF.

The gene calls are TRBV5-4 and TRBJ1-6; TRBD1 might be the D (6 bases). Deletions cut 0 bases from V and 0 bases from J, with 13 bases between. In germline, CDR1 is SGHNT, CDR2 YYREEE (reference sequence). The length of the CDR3 is 18 residues. The CDR3 DNA reads TGTGCCAGCAGCTTGGGGGCAGGGGTGAGCTCCTATAATTCACCCCTCCACTTT. This gives the protein CASSLGAGVSSYNSPLHF.

The chain joins TRBV19 to TRBJ2-5; 11 positions agree with TRBD2. Trimming removed 8 bases from V and 5 bases from J; junction bases left unmatched: 7. The CDR3 totals 14 residues. The V gene's germline CDR1 is LNHDA and CDR2 SQIVND (reference sequence). Here the CDR3 DNA reads TGTGCCAGTCATAGCGGGGGGGCTGCGGAGACCCAGTACTTC. Translating it yields CASHSGGAAETQYF.

The chain carries TRBV4-1 and TRBJ2-4, with a tentative D call TRBD1 (5 bases). Trimming cost V 4 bases and J 7 bases, with 11 bases left between them. The CDR3 has 13 amino acids. Looked up from germline, CDR1 is MGHRA and CDR2 is YSYEKL. DNA of the CDR3: TGCGCCAGCAGCCGCCCAGGGTTGAACATTCAGTACTTC. This translates into CASSRPGLNIQYF.

This rearrangement joins TRBV3-1 (or the pseudogene TRBV3-2) to TRBJ2-5, with TRBD2 identical over 7 bases. V gave up 1 base and J gave up 12 bases; unmatched junction bases: 8. CDR1 and CDR2 (germline): LGHDT, YNNKEL (reference sequence). The CDR3 is made up of 13 amino acids. In DNA form, the CDR3 reads TGTGCCAGCAGCCAAGGCAGCGGGGTGGTAAAGTACTTC. It encodes CASSQGSGVVKYF.

The J gene is TRBJ2-1, the V gene TRBV5-4; 7 nucleotides agree with TRBD2. Germline V gene lookup returns CDR1 SGHNT and CDR2 YYREEE (reference sequence). Trimming took 1 base from V and 2 from J; bases not matched to a gene: 3. There are 15 residues in the CDR3. CDR3 sequence reads: CASSLPAGPYNEQFF. CDR3 in DNA: TGTGCCAGCAGCTTGCCAGCGGGGCCCTACAATGAGCAGTTCTTC.

The chain employs TRBV3-1 (or the pseudogene TRBV3-2) and TRBJ2-7; 8 bases map to TRBD1. Germline V gene lookup returns CDR1 LGHDT and CDR2 YNNKEL (reference sequence). The length of the CDR3 is 16 residues. The V segment lost 3 bases and the J segment 4 bases; nucleotides outside the gene matches: 11. CDR3 loop: CASSQYGQGLGYEQYF. The CDR3 coding sequence is TGTGCCAGCAGCCAGTATGGACAGGGTTTGGGTTACGAGCAGTACTTC.

The V and J genes are TRBV19 and TRBJ1-6; 11 bases are shared with TRBD1. CDR1 and CDR2 (germline): LNHDA, SQIVND (reference sequence). After removal of 6 bases from V and 6 bases from J, the junction contained 4 bases not matched to a gene. There are 15 residues in the CDR3. In DNA form, the CDR3 reads TGTGCCAGTAGGCGGACAGGGGGCCTTAATTCACCCCTCCACTTT. It yields the protein CASRRTGGLNSPLHF.

The V call is TRBV6-5, the J call TRBJ2-5; 11 bases are a match to TRBD2. V lost 2 bases and J lost 4; bases outside the gene matches: 6. The CDR3 runs 16 residues. Germline V gene lookup returns CDR1 MNHEY and CDR2 SVGAGI. The CDR3 spells CASSYGLAGGLETQYF. The DNA for the CDR3 is TGTGCCAGCAGTTACGGGTTAGCGGGGGGGCTAGAGACCCAGTACTTC.

This chain links TRBV18 with TRBJ1-2; 9 bases fit TRBD1. The CDR3 covers 16 residues. In germline, CDR1 is KGHSH, CDR2 LQKENI. V was clipped by 3 bases and J by 3 bases; unmatched bases: 8. In DNA form, the CDR3 reads TGTGCCAGCTCACCCCAAACAGGGGGCGCGTACTATGGCTACACCTTC. Amino acids: CASSPQTGGAYYGYTF.

The rearrangement links TRBV27 to TRBJ2-3; TRBD2 is a possible D gene (7 bases). Trimming left V 4 bases short and J 5 bases short, with 22 bases between. The CDR3 runs to 17 residues. Per the germline V gene, CDR1 is MNHEY and CDR2 is SMNVEV (reference sequence). The CDR3 sequence is CASSSLPGGRDGDTQYF. The CDR3 DNA follows: TGTGCCAGCAGTTCCCTCCCGGGGGGCCGAGATGGAGATACGCAGTATTTT.

This CDR3 reads CSAVGLGGSSYEQYF. The CDR3 nucleotides read TGCAGCGCAGTAGGTTTAGGGGGCAGCTCCTACGAGCAGTACTTC. The chain is built from TRBV29-1 and TRBJ2-7, with 7 bases matching TRBD1. Germline CDR1 and CDR2: SQVTM and ANQGSEA. CDR3 length: 15 amino acids. After removal of 7 bases from V and 0 bases from J, the junction contained 12 bases not matched to a gene.

This chain uses TRBV5-1 with TRBJ1-5; TRBD1 agrees at 7 bases. The J segment lost 6 bases and the V segment lost 4 bases, leaving 10 bases of the junction unmatched. This CDR3 has 15 amino acids. The germline V gene has CDR1 SGHRS and CDR2 YFSETQ. DNA of the CDR3: TGCGCCAGCAGCCCATCGACAGGGCGGTCTCAGCCCCAGCATTTT. The encoded protein is CASSPSTGRSQPQHF.

The chain combines TRBV9 with TRBJ2-7, with D uncertain. Per germline, CDR1 SGDLS and CDR2 YYNGEE. The CDR3 has 15 residues. Trimming left V 0 bases short and J 0 bases short, with 10 bases between. DNA for the CDR3: TGTGCCAGCAGCGTAGGCCAGGCGAGCTCCTACGAGCAGTACTTC. Protein: CASSVGQASSYEQYF. Together with reference TRBV9 and TRBJ2-7, the CDR3 gives the full variable domain: DSGVTQTPKHLITATGQRVTLRCSPRSGDLSVYWYQQSLDQGLQFLIQYYNGEERAKGNILERFSAQQFPDLHSELNLSSLELGDSALYFCASSVGQASSYEQYFGPGTRLTVT.